This record looks at one T cell receptor beta chain sequence and its context. As yet, its antigen is unknown. V was trimmed by 5 bases and J by 1 base, leaving 18 bases between them. Per the germline V gene, CDR1 is PRHDT and CDR2 is FYEKMQ (reference sequence). There are 17 residues in the CDR3. The data are from a study of T-cell memory formation after mild COVID-19. Study in general: Largely, the TCR clusters proved donor specific.

TCRdb ran MiXCR on the 5' RACE reads and lists one entry per CDR3 protein. The sample carries some 180,000 distinct CDR3 sequences, over 10% recorded once. Study-level findings and limits: Memory cells collected pre-infection included some clones that later responded, suggesting cross-reactive memory joined. Chiefly within CM and EM were the contracting CD4+ clones; CD8+ ones were within EMRA.

Material for sequencing was PBMCs or a T cell subset sorted from them (not recorded which). The chain links TRBV13 to TRBJ2-4; maybe TRBD1 (5 bases). The receptor was derived from a man aged 18 to 30 who had mild COVID-19 (a few samples of this study predate the infection). Cell type and time point are not known. CDR3 nucleotides: TGTGCCAGCAGCCCGCACTTGAGACAGAGGGCCAAAAACATTCAGTACTTC. Residues: CASSPHLRQRAKNIQYF.